This TCR beta chain is from a study of shared clonotypes between healthy human individuals. Study-level results: Compared with memory subsets, naive subsets generally had larger estimated richness.

The CDR3 consists of 15 residues. The junction had 11 bases not matched to a gene; V was cut back by 7 bases and J by 5 bases. The germline gives CDR1 MNHEY, CDR2 SMNVEV (reference sequence). The authors ran the assay at deep level. Assay used: immunoSEQ multiplex PCR; TCRdb lists only in-frame clones, some missing. In the table there are around 340,000 clones, 73% of which are singletons. As concerns this clone: The antigen is unknown.

Sequenced material: memory CD4+ T cells sorted from blood. Subset here: CD45RA-negative fraction. The J gene is TRBJ1-5, the V gene TRBV27, with 7 bases matching TRBD1. The receptor was isolated from a man between 25 and 39 years old in good health. CDR3 sequence reads: CASKLNSGTDQPQHF. For the CDR3, the DNA is TGTGCCAGCAAACTAAACTCAGGGACAGATCAGCCCCAGCATTTT.